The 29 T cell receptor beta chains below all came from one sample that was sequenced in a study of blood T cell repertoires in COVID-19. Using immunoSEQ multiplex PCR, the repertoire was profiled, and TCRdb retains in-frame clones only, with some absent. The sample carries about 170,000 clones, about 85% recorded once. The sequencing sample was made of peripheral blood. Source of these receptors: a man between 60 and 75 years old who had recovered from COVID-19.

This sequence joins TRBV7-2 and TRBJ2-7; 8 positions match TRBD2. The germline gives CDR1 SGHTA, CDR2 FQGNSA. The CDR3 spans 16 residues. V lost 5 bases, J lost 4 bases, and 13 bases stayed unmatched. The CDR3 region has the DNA TGTGCCAGCAGCCCCGATCGGTCTAGCGGGCTTTACGAGCAGTACTTC. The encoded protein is CASSPDRSSGLYEQYF.

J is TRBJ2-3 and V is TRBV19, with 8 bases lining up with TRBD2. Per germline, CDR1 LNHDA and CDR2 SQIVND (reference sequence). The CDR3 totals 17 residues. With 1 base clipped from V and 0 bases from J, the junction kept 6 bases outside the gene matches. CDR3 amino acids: CASSIGNSGVSTDTQYF. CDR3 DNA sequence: TGTGCCAGTAGTATAGGGAATAGCGGGGTAAGCACAGATACGCAGTATTTT.

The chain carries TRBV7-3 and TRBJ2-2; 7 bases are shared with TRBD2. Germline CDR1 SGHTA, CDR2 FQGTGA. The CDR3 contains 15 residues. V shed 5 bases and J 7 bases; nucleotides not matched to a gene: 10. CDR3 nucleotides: TGTGCCAGCAGCAGCGGGACTTCATTGGTCGGGGAGCTGTTTTTT. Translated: CASSSGTSLVGELFF.

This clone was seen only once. DNA for the CDR3: TGTGCCAGCAGTTTAACTAGCGGGTTGCAAGAGACCCAGTACTTC. It is translated as CASSLTSGLQETQYF. The chain carries TRBV6-2 or TRBV6-3 and TRBJ2-5; the match to TRBD2 covers 9 bases. V dropped 4 bases and J dropped 2; count of bases not matched to a gene: 5. This CDR3 has 15 amino acids. Germline V gene sequence: CDR1 MNHEY, CDR2 SVGEGT.

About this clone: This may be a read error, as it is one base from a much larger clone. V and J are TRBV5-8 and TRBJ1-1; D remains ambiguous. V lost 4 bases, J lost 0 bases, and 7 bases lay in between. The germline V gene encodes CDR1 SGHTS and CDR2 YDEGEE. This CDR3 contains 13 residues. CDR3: CASSATVNTEAFF. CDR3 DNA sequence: TGTGCCAGCAGCGCAACAGTGAACACTGAAGCTTTCTTT.

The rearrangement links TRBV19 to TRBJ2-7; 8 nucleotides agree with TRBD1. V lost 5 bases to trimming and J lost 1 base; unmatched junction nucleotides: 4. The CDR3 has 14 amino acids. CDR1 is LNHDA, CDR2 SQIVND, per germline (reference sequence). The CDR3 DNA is TGTGCCAGTAGTCTCAGGGGGCCTTCCTACGAGCAGTACTTC. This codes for CASSLRGPSYEQYF.

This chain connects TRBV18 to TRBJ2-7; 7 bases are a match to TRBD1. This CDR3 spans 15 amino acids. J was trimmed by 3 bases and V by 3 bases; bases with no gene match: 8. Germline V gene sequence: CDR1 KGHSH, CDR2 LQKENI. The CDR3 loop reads CASSPTDRQYYEQYF. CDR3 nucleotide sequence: TGTGCCAGCTCACCTACGGACAGGCAGTACTACGAGCAGTACTTC. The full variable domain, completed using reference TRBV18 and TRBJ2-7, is NAGVMQNPRHLVRRRGQEARLRCSPMKGHSHVYWYRQLPEEGLKFMVYLQKENIIDESGMPKERFSAEFPKEGPSILRIQQVVRGDSAAYFCASSPTDRQYYEQYFGPGTRLTVT.

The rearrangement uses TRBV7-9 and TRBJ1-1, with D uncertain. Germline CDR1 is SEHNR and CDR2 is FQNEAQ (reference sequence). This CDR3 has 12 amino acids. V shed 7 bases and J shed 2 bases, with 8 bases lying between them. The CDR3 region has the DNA TGTGCCAGCACGCAGATAAACACTGAAGCTTTCTTT. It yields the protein CASTQINTEAFF.

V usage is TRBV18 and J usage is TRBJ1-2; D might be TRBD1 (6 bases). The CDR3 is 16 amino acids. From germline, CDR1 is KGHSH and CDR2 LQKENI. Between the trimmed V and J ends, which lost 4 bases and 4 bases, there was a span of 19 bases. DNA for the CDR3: TGTGCCAGCTCACGCCCCTCTTCACAGGGAATCTATGGCTACACCTTC. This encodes CASSRPSSQGIYGYTF. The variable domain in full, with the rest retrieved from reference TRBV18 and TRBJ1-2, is NAGVMQNPRHLVRRRGQEARLRCSPMKGHSHVYWYRQLPEEGLKFMVYLQKENIIDESGMPKERFSAEFPKEGPSILRIQQVVRGDSAAYFCASSRPSSQGIYGYTFGSGTRLTVV.

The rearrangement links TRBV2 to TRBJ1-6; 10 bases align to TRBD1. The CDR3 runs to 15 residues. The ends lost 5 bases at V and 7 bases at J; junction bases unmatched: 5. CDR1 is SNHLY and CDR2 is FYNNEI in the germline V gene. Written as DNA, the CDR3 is TGTGCCAGCAGTAGACAGGGGGCTTTGAATTCACCCCTCCACTTT. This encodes CASSRQGALNSPLHF.

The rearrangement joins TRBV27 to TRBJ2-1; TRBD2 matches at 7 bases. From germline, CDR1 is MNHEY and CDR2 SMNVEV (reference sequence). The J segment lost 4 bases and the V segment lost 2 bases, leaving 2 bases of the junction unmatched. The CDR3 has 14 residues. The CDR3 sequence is CASSLAGVYNEQFF. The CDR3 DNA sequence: TGTGCCAGCAGTTTAGCGGGGGTTTACAATGAGCAGTTCTTC.

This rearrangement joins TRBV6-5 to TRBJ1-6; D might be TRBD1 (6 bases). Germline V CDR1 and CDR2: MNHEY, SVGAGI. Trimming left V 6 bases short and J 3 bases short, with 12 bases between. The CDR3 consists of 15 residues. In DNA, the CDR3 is TGTGCCAGCAGCTCAGGACAGCTCTATAATTCACCCCTCCACTTT. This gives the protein CASSSGQLYNSPLHF.

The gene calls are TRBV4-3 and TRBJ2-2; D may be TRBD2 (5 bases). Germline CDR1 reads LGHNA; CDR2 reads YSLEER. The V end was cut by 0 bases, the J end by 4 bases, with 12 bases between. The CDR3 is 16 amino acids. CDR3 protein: CASSQDEGRFTGELFF. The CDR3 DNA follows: TGCGCCAGCAGCCAAGATGAGGGCCGCTTCACCGGGGAGCTGTTTTTT.

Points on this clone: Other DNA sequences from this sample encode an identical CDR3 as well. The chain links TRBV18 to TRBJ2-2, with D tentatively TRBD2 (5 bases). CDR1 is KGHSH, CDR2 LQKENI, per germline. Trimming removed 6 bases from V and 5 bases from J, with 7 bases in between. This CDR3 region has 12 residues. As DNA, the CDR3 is TGTGCCAGCTCGCCGGGGACCGGGGAGCTGTTTTTT. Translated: CASSPGTGELFF.

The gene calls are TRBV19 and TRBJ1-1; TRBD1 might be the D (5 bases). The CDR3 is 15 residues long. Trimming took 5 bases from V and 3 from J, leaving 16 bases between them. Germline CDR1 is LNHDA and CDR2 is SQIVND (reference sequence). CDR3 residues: CASSAQGGEHTEAFF. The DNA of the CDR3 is TGTGCCAGTAGTGCCCAAGGAGGGGAACACACTGAAGCTTTCTTT.

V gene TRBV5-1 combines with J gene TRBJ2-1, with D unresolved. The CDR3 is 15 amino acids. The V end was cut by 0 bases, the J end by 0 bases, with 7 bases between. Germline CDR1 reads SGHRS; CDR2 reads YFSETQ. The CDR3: CASSLDGYSYNEQFF. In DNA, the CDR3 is TGCGCCAGCAGCTTGGACGGGTACTCCTACAATGAGCAGTTCTTC.

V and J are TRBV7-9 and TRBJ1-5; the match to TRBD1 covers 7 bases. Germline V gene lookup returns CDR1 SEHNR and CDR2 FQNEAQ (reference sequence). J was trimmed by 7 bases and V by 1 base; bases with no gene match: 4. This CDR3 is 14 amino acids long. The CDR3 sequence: CASSLGTGEQPQHF. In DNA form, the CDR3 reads TGTGCCAGCAGCTTAGGGACAGGTGAACAGCCCCAGCATTTT.

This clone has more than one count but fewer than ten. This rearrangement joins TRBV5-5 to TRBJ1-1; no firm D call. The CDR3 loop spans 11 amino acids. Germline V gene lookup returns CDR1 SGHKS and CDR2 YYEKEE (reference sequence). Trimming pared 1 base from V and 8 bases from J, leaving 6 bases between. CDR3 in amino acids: CASSLHREAFF. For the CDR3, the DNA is TGTGCCAGCAGCTTGCACCGGGAAGCTTTCTTT.

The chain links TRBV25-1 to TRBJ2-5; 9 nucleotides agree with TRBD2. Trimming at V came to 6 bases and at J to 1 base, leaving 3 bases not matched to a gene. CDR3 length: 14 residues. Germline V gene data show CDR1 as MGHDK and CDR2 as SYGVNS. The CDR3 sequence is CASSIAGAQETQYF. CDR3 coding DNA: TGTGCCAGCAGCATAGCGGGGGCCCAAGAGACCCAGTACTTC.

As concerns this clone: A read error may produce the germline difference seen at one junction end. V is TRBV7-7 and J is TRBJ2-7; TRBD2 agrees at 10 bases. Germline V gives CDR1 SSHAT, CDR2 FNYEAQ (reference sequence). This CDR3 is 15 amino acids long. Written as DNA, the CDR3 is TGTGCTAGCAGCTTACGCAGCGGGGGGGACTACGAGCAGTACTTC. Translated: CASSLRSGGDYEQYF.

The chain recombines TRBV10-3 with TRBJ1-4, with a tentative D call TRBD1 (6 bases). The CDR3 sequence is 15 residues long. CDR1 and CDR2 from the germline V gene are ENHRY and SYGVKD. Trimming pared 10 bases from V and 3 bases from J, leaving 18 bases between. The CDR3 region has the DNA TGTGCCACCCGGAGGGAGGGGGGGCCTAATGAAAAACTGTTTTTT. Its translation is CATRREGGPNEKLFF.

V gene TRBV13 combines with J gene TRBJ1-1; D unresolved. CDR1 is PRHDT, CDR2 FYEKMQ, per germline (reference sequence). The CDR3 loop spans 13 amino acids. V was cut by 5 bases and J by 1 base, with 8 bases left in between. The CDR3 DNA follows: TGTGCCAGCAGCCCACTAGGGAACACTGAAGCTTTCTTT. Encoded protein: CASSPLGNTEAFF.

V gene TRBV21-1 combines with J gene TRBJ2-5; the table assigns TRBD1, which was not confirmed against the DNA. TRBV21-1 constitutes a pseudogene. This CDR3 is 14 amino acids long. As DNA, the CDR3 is TGTGCCAGCAGCAAAATCAGGGGTCGAGAGACCCAGTACTTC. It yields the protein CASSKIRGRETQYF.

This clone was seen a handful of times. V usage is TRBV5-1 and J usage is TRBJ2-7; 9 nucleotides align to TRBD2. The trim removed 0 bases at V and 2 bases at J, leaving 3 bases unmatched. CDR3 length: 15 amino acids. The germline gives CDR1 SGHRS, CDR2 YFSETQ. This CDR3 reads CASSLGTSVPYEQYF. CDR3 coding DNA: TGCGCCAGCAGCTTGGGGACTAGCGTTCCCTACGAGCAGTACTTC.

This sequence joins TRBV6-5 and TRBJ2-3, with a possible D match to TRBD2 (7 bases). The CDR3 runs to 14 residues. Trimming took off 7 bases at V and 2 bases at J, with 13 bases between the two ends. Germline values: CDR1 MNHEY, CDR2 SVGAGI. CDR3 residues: CASKGGGPTDTQYF. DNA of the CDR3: TGTGCCAGCAAGGGAGGGGGTCCCACAGATACGCAGTATTTT.

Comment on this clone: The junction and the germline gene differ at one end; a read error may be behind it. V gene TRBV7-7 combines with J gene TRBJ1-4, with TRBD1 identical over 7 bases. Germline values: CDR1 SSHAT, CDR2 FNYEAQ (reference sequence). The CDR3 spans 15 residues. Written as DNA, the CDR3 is TGTGCTAGCAGCAGTACAGGGGTTTTAGGGGAAAAACTGTTTTTT. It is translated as CASSSTGVLGEKLFF.

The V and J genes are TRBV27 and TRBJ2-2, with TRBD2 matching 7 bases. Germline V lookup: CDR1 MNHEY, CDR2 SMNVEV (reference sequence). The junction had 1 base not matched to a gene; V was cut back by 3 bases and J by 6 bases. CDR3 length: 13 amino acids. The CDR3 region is CASSFRGAGELFF. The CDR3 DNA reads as TGTGCCAGCAGTTTTCGGGGGGCCGGGGAGCTGTTTTTT.

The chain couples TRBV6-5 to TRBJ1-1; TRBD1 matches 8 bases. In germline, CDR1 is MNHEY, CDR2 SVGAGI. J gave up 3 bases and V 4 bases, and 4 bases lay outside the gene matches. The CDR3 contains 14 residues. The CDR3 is CASSSGQAYTEAFF. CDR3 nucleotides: TGTGCCAGCAGTTCGGGACAGGCCTACACTGAAGCTTTCTTT.

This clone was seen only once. The CDR3 region is CASSQGTATGELFF. For the CDR3, the DNA is TGCGCCAGCAGCCAAGGGACAGCCACCGGGGAGCTGTTTTTT. The chain recombines TRBV4-1 with TRBJ2-2; D is possibly TRBD1 (6 bases). V was trimmed by 1 base and J by 4 bases, leaving 7 bases between them. Looked up from germline, CDR1 is MGHRA and CDR2 is YSYEKL. CDR3 size: 14 residues.